This is a list of T cell receptor beta chains from one sample in a study of OX40 agonist ivuxolimab in advanced cancers. Clones were read by immunoSEQ multiplex PCR, and TCRdb kept only the in-frame ones, dropping some. The data show roughly 65,000 clones, 90% seen once. Specimen: CD4+ or CD8+ T cells sorted from blood, collected in a trial of the OX40 agonist ivuxolimab. Source of these receptors: an adult with an advanced solid tumor such as melanoma, head and neck, liver or kidney cancer. Each CDR3 is given with its conserved first and last residue. Fields, in order: V gene, clone size, D gene, J gene, CDR3 protein, CDR3 DNA. A D gene is named only where the DNA matches it firmly. Size tells how often a clone was seen (once, few, many) or the class of an expanded clone, and some rows leave it out.

TRBV6-1	NA	NA	TRBJ1-6	CASSETQNNSPLHF	TGTGCCAGCAGTGAAACCCAAAATAATTCACCCCTCCACTTT
TRBV6-1	NA	NA	TRBJ1-2	CASSETGYGYTF	TGTGCCAGCAGTGAGACTGGCTATGGCTACACCTTC
TRBV7-6	NA	NA	TRBJ1-2	CASSSSVEGGGYTF	TGTGCCAGCAGCTCAAGTGTGGAGGGGGGTGGCTACACCTTC
TRBV11-2	NA	NA	TRBJ2-4	CASSLVGAKNIQYF	TGTGCCAGCAGCTTAGTGGGGGCCAAAAACATTCAGTACTTC
TRBV7-2	NA	NA	TRBJ2-7	CASSSTGYEQYF	TGTGCCAGCAGCTCGACAGGTTATGAGCAGTACTTC
TRBV6-6	NA	NA	TRBJ1-5	CASRTGNQPQHF	TGTGCCAGCAGAACAGGGAATCAGCCCCAGCATTTT
TRBV6-6	NA	NA	TRBJ1-2	CASSYDRGRGYTF	TGTGCCAGCAGTTATGATCGGGGGCGGGGCTACACCTTC
TRBV15	NA	NA	TRBJ1-2	CATSRDIGAGDGYTF	TGTGCCACCAGCAGAGATATAGGAGCAGGGGATGGCTACACCTTC
TRBV13	NA	NA	TRBJ2-3	CASSLGLGGGSTDTQYF	TGTGCCAGCAGCTTAGGCTTGGGAGGGGGGAGCACAGATACGCAGTATTTT
TRBV5-4	once	NA	TRBJ1-2	CASSLAINYGYTF	TGTGCCAGCAGCTTGGCCATAAACTATGGCTACACCTTC
TRBV19	NA	TRBD1	TRBJ1-2	CASSLAGGYYGYTF	TGTGCCAGTAGTTTGGCAGGGGGATACTATGGCTACACCTTC
TRBV7-2	NA	NA	TRBJ2-3	CASSFLIGSAGDTQYF	TGTGCCAGCAGCTTTTTAATTGGATCTGCCGGGGATACGCAGTATTTT
TRBV4-3	NA	NA	TRBJ1-2	CASSPRAGEGYTF	TGCGCCAGCAGCCCCCGAGCCGGAGAAGGCTACACCTTC
TRBV7-2	once	TRBD2	TRBJ2-1	CASRREYNEQFF	TGTGCCAGCAGGCGGGAGTACAATGAGCAGTTCTTC
TRBV10-3	NA	TRBD2	TRBJ2-4	CAIQDGGDKNIQYF	TGTGCCATCCAGGATGGGGGGGACAAAAACATTCAGTACTTC
TRBV11-3	NA	TRBD2	TRBJ2-3	CASSLGAGGGDTQYF	TGTGCCAGCAGCTTAGGGGCGGGAGGCGGCGATACGCAGTATTTT
TRBV10-2	NA	NA	TRBJ1-2	CASSSPGVYGYTF	TGCGCCAGCAGTTCCCCGGGGGTCTATGGCTACACCTTC
TRBV19	NA	NA	TRBJ2-7	CASSFGRGGSSYEQYF	TGTGCCAGTAGTTTCGGAAGAGGGGGTAGTTCCTACGAGCAGTACTTC
TRBV6-1	NA	TRBD1	TRBJ1-2	CASSFRQGGYTF	TGTGCCAGCAGTTTTAGACAGGGGGGCTACACCTTC
TRBV2	once	NA	TRBJ2-7	CASSPPTSSEQYF	TGTGCCAGCAGTCCCCCGACTAGTTCGGAGCAGTACTTC
TRBV5-1	NA	TRBD2	TRBJ2-2	CASSPGLANTGELFF	TGCGCCAGCAGCCCAGGACTAGCTAACACCGGGGAGCTGTTTTTT
TRBV18	few	NA	TRBJ1-4	CASSARNVKLFF	TGTGCCAGCTCAGCGCGGAACGTAAAACTGTTTTTT
TRBV7-2	NA	NA	TRBJ2-1	CASSLSTSSYNEQFF	TGTGCCAGCAGCTTAAGCACTAGCTCCTACAATGAGCAGTTCTTC
TRBV5-6	NA	NA	TRBJ2-4	CASSFQGTKNIQYF	TGTGCCAGCAGCTTCCAGGGGACGAAAAACATTCAGTACTTC
TRBV6-6	NA	NA	TRBJ1-1	CASIRGSNTEAFF	TGTGCCAGCATTAGGGGGTCGAACACTGAAGCTTTCTTT
TRBV5-1	NA	TRBD2	TRBJ2-5	CASSLGLAGVETQYF	TGCGCCAGCAGCTTAGGACTAGCGGGAGTAGAGACCCAGTACTTC
TRBV7-9	NA	NA	TRBJ2-7	CASAPGSSSYEQYF	TGTGCCAGCGCCCCCGGCTCATCCTCCTACGAGCAGTACTTC
TRBV11-2	NA	NA	TRBJ2-2	CASSLGSGNTGELFF	TGTGCCAGCAGCTTGGGTAGCGGGAACACCGGGGAGCTGTTTTTT
TRBV5-1	NA	TRBD2	TRBJ2-3	CASSLPLAGVGTDTQYF	TGCGCCAGCAGCTTGCCCCTAGCGGGAGTGGGCACAGATACGCAGTATTTT
TRBV27	NA	TRBD1	TRBJ2-1	CASSRDRGRNEQFF	TGTGCCAGCAGCCGGGACAGGGGTCGCAATGAGCAGTTCTTC
TRBV6-6	NA	NA	TRBJ1-1	CASSYRSPEAFF	TGTGCCAGCAGTTACAGGTCCCCTGAAGCTTTCTTT
TRBV6-1	NA	NA	TRBJ1-5	CASSEVSRGNQPQHF	TGTGCCAGCAGTGAAGTGAGCCGAGGGAATCAGCCCCAGCATTTT
TRBV7-9	NA	NA	TRBJ2-7	CASSPDFYEQYF	TGTGCCAGCAGTCCCGACTTCTACGAGCAGTACTTC
TRBV4-3	NA	NA	TRBJ2-3	CASSQDDSTDTQYF	TGCGCCAGCAGCCAAGATGACAGCACAGATACGCAGTATTTT
TRBV7-8	once	TRBD2	TRBJ2-7	CASSFDPGLAGDYEQYF	TGTGCCAGCAGCTTCGACCCGGGACTAGCGGGAGACTACGAGCAGTACTTC
TRBV5-6	NA	NA	TRBJ2-1	CASSSRTQGNLEQFF	TGTGCCAGCAGCTCCCGGACGCAGGGAAATTTGGAGCAGTTCTTC
TRBV7-2	NA	TRBD2	TRBJ2-7	CASQPPGLAGDYEQYF	TGTGCCAGCCAACCCCCGGGACTAGCGGGAGACTACGAGCAGTACTTC
TRBV12-5	NA	NA	TRBJ2-7	CASGLLEQYF	TGTGCTAGTGGTTTGCTCGAGCAGTACTTC
TRBV9	NA	NA	TRBJ2-3	CASGDTDTQYF	TGTGCCAGCGGGGACACAGATACGCAGTATTTT
TRBV28	NA	NA	TRBJ2-2	CASSGHANTGELFF	TGTGCCAGCAGTGGACACGCGAACACCGGGGAGCTGTTTTTT
TRBV4-1	NA	NA	TRBJ1-2	CASSQVGDYGYTF	TGCGCCAGCAGCCAAGTTGGTGACTATGGCTACACCTTC
TRBV30	NA	NA	TRBJ2-2	CAWSVGGTGELFF	TGTGCCTGGAGTGTAGGCGGCACCGGGGAGCTGTTTTTT
TRBV2	NA	TRBD2	TRBJ2-1	CASSRGTTPYNEQFF	TGTGCCAGCTCCCGGGGGACTACCCCCTACAATGAGCAGTTCTTC
TRBV6-5	NA	NA	TRBJ2-5	CATKGVRRGQETQYF	TGTGCCACCAAGGGAGTGCGGAGAGGTCAAGAGACCCAGTACTTC
TRBV7-9	NA	TRBD2	TRBJ2-5	CASSLMGGIQETQYF	TGTGCCAGCAGCTTAATGGGGGGGATCCAAGAGACCCAGTACTTC